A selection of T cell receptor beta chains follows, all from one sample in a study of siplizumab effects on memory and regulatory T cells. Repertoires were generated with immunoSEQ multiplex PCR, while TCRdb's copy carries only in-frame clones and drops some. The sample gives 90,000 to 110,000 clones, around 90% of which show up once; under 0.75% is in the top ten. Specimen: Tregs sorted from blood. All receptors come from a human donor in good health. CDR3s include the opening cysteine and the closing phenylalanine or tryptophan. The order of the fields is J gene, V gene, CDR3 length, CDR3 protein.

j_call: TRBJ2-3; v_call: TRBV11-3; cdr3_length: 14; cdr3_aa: CASSLTGSTDTQYF
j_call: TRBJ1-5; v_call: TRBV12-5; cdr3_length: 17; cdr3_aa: CASGLVRGTDDNQPQHF
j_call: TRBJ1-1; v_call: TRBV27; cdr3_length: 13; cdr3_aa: CASSNGQNYEAFF
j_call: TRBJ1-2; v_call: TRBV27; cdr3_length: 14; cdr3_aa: CASSFRQGLYGYTF
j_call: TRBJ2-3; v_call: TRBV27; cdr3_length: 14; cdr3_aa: CASSFGGRADTQYF
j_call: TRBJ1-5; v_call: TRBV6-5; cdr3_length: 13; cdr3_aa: CASGQGPYQPQHF
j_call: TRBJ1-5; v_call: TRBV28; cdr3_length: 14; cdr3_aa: CASKGLQINQPQHF
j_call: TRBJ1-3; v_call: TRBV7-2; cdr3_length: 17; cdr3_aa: CASSLSGGGISGNTIYF
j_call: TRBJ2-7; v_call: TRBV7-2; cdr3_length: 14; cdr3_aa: CASSLGASGYEQYF
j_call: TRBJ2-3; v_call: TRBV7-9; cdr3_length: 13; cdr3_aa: CASSLGGIDTQYF
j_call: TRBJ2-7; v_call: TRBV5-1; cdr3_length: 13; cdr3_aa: CASSWPGSYEQYF